These T cell receptor beta chains were read from a single sample in a study of cytomegalovirus exposure and HLA in healthy donors. TCRdb keeps only in-frame clones here, not all; method: immunoSEQ multiplex PCR. The sample shows 55,000 to 70,000 clones, 75% to 85% of them seen only once. Input material: PBMCs. Receptor source: a human donor in good health. Each CDR3 is given with its conserved first and last residue. The order of the fields is J gene, V gene, clone size, D gene, CDR3 protein, CDR3 DNA. The D gene is left open where the match is weak. Not every row has a clone size; where given, it reads once, few, many or a size class.

TRBJ2-5 TRBV13 NA TRBD2 CASSPGEGPIQTQYF TGTGCCAGCAGCCCCGGGGAGGGACCTATACAGACCCAGTACTTC
TRBJ1-4 TRBV28 NA NA CASSLWGQREKLFF TGTGCCAGCAGTTTATGGGGACAACGAGAAAAACTGTTTTTT
TRBJ2-7 TRBV28 NA TRBD2 CASSPPSAGGRYERYF TGTGCCAGCAGTCCACCGTCAGCGGGAGGAAGATACGAGCGGTACTTC
TRBJ1-6 TRBV18 NA NA CASSPNQVNSNSPLHF TGTGCCAGCTCACCAAATCAGGTGAATTCTAATTCACCCCTCCACTTT
TRBJ1-4 TRBV4-2 NA TRBD1 CASSQEKGQGGEKLFF TGTGCCAGCAGCCAAGAAAAGGGACAGGGTGGGGAAAAACTGTTTTTT
TRBJ2-3 TRBV7-2 NA NA CASSLDGGPDTQYF TGTGCCAGCAGCTTAGACGGGGGGCCAGATACGCAGTATTTT
TRBJ2-7 TRBV7-9 NA NA CASSLVAGSYEQYF TGTGCCAGCAGCTTAGTGGCAGGCTCCTACGAGCAGTACTTC
TRBJ2-1 TRBV5-1 NA NA CASSSRGYNEQFF TGCGCCAGCAGCTCCAGGGGTTACAATGAGCAGTTCTTC
TRBJ2-1 TRBV7-7 NA TRBD2 CASSPAGSSYNEQFF TGTGCTAGCAGCCCAGCGGGAAGCTCCTACAATGAGCAGTTCTTC
TRBJ1-1 TRBV27 NA TRBD1 CASSRTGSTEAFF TGTGCCAGCAGCCGGACAGGGTCCACTGAAGCTTTCTTT
TRBJ2-7 TRBV16 NA NA CASSQSFRQGHIPYEQYF TGTGCCAGCAGCCAATCGTTCCGGCAGGGTCATATCCCATACGAGCAGTACTTC
TRBJ2-7 TRBV7-2 NA NA CASSLWREREQYF TGTGCCAGCAGCTTATGGCGGGAACGGGAGCAGTACTTC
TRBJ2-4 TRBV19 once TRBD1 CASSTWTGVAKNIQYF TGTGCCAGTAGTACCTGGACAGGGGTAGCCAAAAACATTCAGTACTTC
TRBJ2-3 TRBV4-3 NA NA CASSLGTSTDTQYF TGCGCCAGCAGCCTGGGGACTAGCACAGATACGCAGTATTTT
TRBJ1-1 TRBV19 NA TRBD1 CASSIRTGTEAFF TGTGCCAGTAGTATCCGGACAGGCACTGAAGCTTTCTTT